This is a list of T cell receptor beta chains from one sample in a study of T cell responses to AZD1222 COVID-19 vaccine. The data were produced by immunoSEQ multiplex PCR, yet TCRdb's version contains in-frame clones alone and is incomplete. The top ten hold around 0.5% of the sample, which has approximately 300,000 clones, 90% to 95% seen once. The sequences come from peripheral blood, collected 28 days after the second AZD1222 dose. The receptors come from an adult who received the AZD1222 COVID-19 vaccine. Each CDR3 is given with its conserved first and last residue. A D gene is named only where the DNA matches it firmly. Clone size is shown for a subset of rows, as once, few, many or a class of expanded clone.

V: TRBV2
D: NA
J: TRBJ1-2
size: once
CDR3: CASRGGTYGYTF
DNA: TGTGCCAGCAGGGGTGGCACCTATGGCTACACCTTC

V: TRBV28
D: NA
J: TRBJ2-7
size: NA
CDR3: CASSLYGTREYF
DNA: TGTGCCAGCAGTTTATACGGAACGCGGGAGTACTTC

V: TRBV2
D: NA
J: TRBJ1-6
size: few
CDR3: CASSEVNTNSPLHF
DNA: TGTGCCAGCAGTGAAGTCAACACAAATTCACCCCTCCACTTT

V: TRBV30
D: NA
J: TRBJ1-6
size: NA
CDR3: CAWRWGLDSPLHF
DNA: TGTGCCTGGCGTTGGGGGCTGGATTCACCCCTCCACTTT

V: TRBV5-1
D: NA
J: TRBJ1-1
size: NA
CDR3: CASSFGPQGENTEAFF
DNA: TGCGCCAGCAGCTTCGGCCCACAAGGGGAGAACACTGAAGCTTTCTTT

V: TRBV18
D: TRBD2
J: TRBJ2-7
size: NA
CDR3: CASSPQRGGSGTRQYF
DNA: TGTGCCAGCTCACCCCAGAGGGGGGGTAGCGGGACTAGGCAGTACTTC

V: TRBV15
D: NA
J: TRBJ2-7
size: NA
CDR3: CATSRGDRVYEQYF
DNA: TGTGCCACCAGCAGAGGGGACCGTGTCTACGAGCAGTACTTC

V: TRBV5-1
D: NA
J: TRBJ1-6
size: NA
CDR3: CASSPKLDPGHYNSPLHF
DNA: TGCGCCAGCAGCCCAAAACTCGACCCGGGACATTATAATTCACCCCTCCACTTT

V: TRBV15
D: NA
J: TRBJ1-2
size: NA
CDR3: CATSVSGNYGYTF
DNA: TGTGCCACCAGCGTATCGGGTAACTATGGCTACACCTTC

V: TRBV4-1
D: TRBD1
J: TRBJ2-7
size: few
CDR3: CASSQGGQGGEQYF
DNA: TGCGCCAGCAGCCAAGGGGGACAGGGAGGCGAGCAGTACTTC

V: TRBV18
D: NA
J: TRBJ1-5
size: NA
CDR3: CASSPQANQPQHF
DNA: TGTGCCAGCTCACCACAGGCCAATCAGCCCCAGCATTTT

V: TRBV28
D: TRBD1
J: TRBJ1-1
size: NA
CDR3: CASSSTGMNTEAFF
DNA: TGTGCCAGCAGTTCGACAGGGATGAACACTGAAGCTTTCTTT